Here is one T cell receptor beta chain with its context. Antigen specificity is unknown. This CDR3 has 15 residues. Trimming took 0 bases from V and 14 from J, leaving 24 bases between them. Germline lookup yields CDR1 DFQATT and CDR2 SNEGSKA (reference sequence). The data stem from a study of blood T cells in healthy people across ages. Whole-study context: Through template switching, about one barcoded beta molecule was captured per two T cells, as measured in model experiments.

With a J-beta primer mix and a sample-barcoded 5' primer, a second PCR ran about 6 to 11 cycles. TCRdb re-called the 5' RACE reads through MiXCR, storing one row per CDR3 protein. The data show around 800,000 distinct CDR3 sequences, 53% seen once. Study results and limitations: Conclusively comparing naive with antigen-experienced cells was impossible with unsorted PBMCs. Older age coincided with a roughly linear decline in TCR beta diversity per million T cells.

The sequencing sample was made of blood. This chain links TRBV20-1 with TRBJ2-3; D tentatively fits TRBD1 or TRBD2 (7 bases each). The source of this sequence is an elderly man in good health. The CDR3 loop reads CSARDRRERDRYAYF. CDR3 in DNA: TGCAGTGCTAGAGATCGGCGGGAGAGGGACAGATACGCGTATTTT.